Described below is a single T cell receptor (beta chain) sequence and its context. This record belongs to a study of naive CD8 T cells in extremely preterm neonates. Without labor or membrane rupture, elective cesareans at roughly 37-42 weeks supplied term cord blood. The V gene's germline CDR1 is SGHAT and CDR2 FQNNGV. V lost 3 bases to trimming and J lost 1 base; unmatched junction nucleotides: 1. The CDR3 contains 14 residues. Produced via immunoSEQ multiplex PCR; TCRdb's table is partial and in-frame only. The table has approximately 7,000 clones, roughly 90% seen once. The receptor's source is a newborn in good health. Material: naive CD8+ T cells from cord blood. The V gene is TRBV11-2, the J gene TRBJ2-3; 7 bases match TRBD2. CDR3 amino acids: CASSLGGGTDTQYF. The CDR3 bases are TGTGCCAGCAGCTTGGGGGGGGGCACAGATACGCAGTATTTT.